A selection of T cell receptor beta chains follows, all from one sample in a study of response to subunit inactivated influenza vaccine. TCRdb independently ran MiXCR on the RT-PCR reads; one entry per CDR3 protein. The sample has hundreds of thousands of distinct CDR3 sequences, around 8% seen once. The input for sequencing was PBMCs from blood, taken about 23 months after vaccination. The receptors were gathered from a man between 50 and 75 years old who received an inactivated influenza vaccine. CDR3s include the opening cysteine and the closing phenylalanine or tryptophan. The order of the fields is CDR3 length, J gene, V gene, CDR3 protein.

len: 17; j_gene: TRBJ2-7; v_gene: TRBV6-2/TRBV6-3; CDR3aa: CASSYSRPGTATYEQYF
len: 15; j_gene: TRBJ2-3; v_gene: TRBV20-1; CDR3aa: CSAIKTSGSTDTQYF
len: 14; j_gene: TRBJ1-3; v_gene: TRBV20-1; CDR3aa: CSAINEFTQNTIYF
len: 12; j_gene: TRBJ2-5; v_gene: TRBV5-6; CDR3aa: CASSLARVTQYF
len: 14; j_gene: TRBJ2-1; v_gene: TRBV20-1; CDR3aa: CSARDGRGENEQFF
len: 16; j_gene: TRBJ2-6; v_gene: TRBV15; CDR3aa: CATSRDPRSGANVLTF
len: 15; j_gene: TRBJ2-1; v_gene: TRBV7-3; CDR3aa: CASSHGSSGSNEQFF
len: 14; j_gene: TRBJ1-4; v_gene: TRBV7-2; CDR3aa: CASSRRGTGEKLFF
len: 14; j_gene: TRBJ2-7; v_gene: TRBV20-1; CDR3aa: CSASAPRGIPEQYF
len: 15; j_gene: TRBJ2-5; v_gene: TRBV7-3; CDR3aa: CASSLTGTGGETQYF
len: 14; j_gene: TRBJ2-2; v_gene: TRBV25-1; CDR3aa: CASSERANTGELFF
len: 14; j_gene: TRBJ2-5; v_gene: TRBV5-1; CDR3aa: CASSVTGIQETQYF
len: 15; j_gene: TRBJ2-7; v_gene: TRBV4-3; CDR3aa: CASSQDPEGVYEQYF
len: 16; j_gene: TRBJ2-7; v_gene: TRBV20-1; CDR3aa: CSADGGDGTSTNEQYF
len: 17; j_gene: TRBJ1-4; v_gene: TRBV6-5; CDR3aa: CASSYLRGLGSVEKLFF
len: 16; j_gene: TRBJ2-3; v_gene: TRBV6-4; CDR3aa: CASSDSLGGGTDTQYF
len: 16; j_gene: TRBJ2-1; v_gene: TRBV5-1; CDR3aa: CASSFPTSGSYNEQFF
len: 14; j_gene: TRBJ2-3; v_gene: TRBV20-1; CDR3aa: CSAAKLGEADTQYF
len: 15; j_gene: TRBJ2-3; v_gene: TRBV5-1; CDR3aa: CASSLVVGGTDTQYF
len: 12; j_gene: TRBJ2-7; v_gene: TRBV29-1; CDR3aa: CSVGLAGGVQYF
len: 16; j_gene: TRBJ2-2; v_gene: TRBV6-2/TRBV6-3; CDR3aa: CASSYSSGGLTGELFF
len: 15; j_gene: TRBJ1-5; v_gene: TRBV5-5; CDR3aa: CASSSDRGIVQPQHF
len: 14; j_gene: TRBJ1-2; v_gene: TRBV24-1; CDR3aa: CATSDPGQGTGYTF
len: 16; j_gene: TRBJ2-1; v_gene: TRBV6-2/TRBV6-3; CDR3aa: CASIKRGTSGYNEQFF
len: 15; j_gene: TRBJ2-1; v_gene: TRBV12-3/TRBV12-4; CDR3aa: CASKTSGSSYNEQFF
len: 16; j_gene: TRBJ2-3; v_gene: TRBV20-1; CDR3aa: CSATGTSGSSPDTQYF
len: 15; j_gene: TRBJ2-6; v_gene: TRBV5-1; CDR3aa: CASSWVSSGANVLTF
len: 16; j_gene: TRBJ2-2; v_gene: TRBV3-1; CDR3aa: CASSPWTSGSTGELFF
len: 15; j_gene: TRBJ2-7; v_gene: TRBV10-3; CDR3aa: CAISATGGLTYEQYF
len: 13; j_gene: TRBJ2-7; v_gene: TRBV29-1; CDR3aa: CSVEGLAGNEQYF
len: 15; j_gene: TRBJ1-1; v_gene: TRBV2; CDR3aa: CASNEGGRVNTEAFF
len: 15; j_gene: TRBJ1-3; v_gene: TRBV25-1; CDR3aa: CASSTRPGSGNTIYF
len: 14; j_gene: TRBJ2-2; v_gene: TRBV11-2; CDR3aa: CASFDRGFTGELFF
len: 17; j_gene: TRBJ2-3; v_gene: TRBV7-2; CDR3aa: CASSWASTSFTTDTQYF
len: 12; j_gene: TRBJ2-2; v_gene: TRBV10-3; CDR3aa: CAISELTGELFF
len: 13; j_gene: TRBJ1-1; v_gene: TRBV28; CDR3aa: CASSLYGRTEAFF
len: 16; j_gene: TRBJ2-2; v_gene: TRBV7-2; CDR3aa: CASTPSVYSNTGELFF
len: 16; j_gene: TRBJ2-2; v_gene: TRBV12-3/TRBV12-4; CDR3aa: CASRDAGGANTGELFF
len: 15; j_gene: TRBJ2-5; v_gene: TRBV7-8; CDR3aa: CASSPSGQVQETQYF
len: 14; j_gene: TRBJ2-2; v_gene: TRBV3-1; CDR3aa: CASSHGGFPGELFF
len: 16; j_gene: TRBJ2-1; v_gene: TRBV12-3/TRBV12-4; CDR3aa: CASSLGGGTGDNEQFF
len: 14; j_gene: TRBJ2-2; v_gene: TRBV15; CDR3aa: CATSRVTVTGELFF
len: 18; j_gene: TRBJ2-3; v_gene: TRBV15; CDR3aa: CATGSLGTSGAVTDTQYF
len: 14; j_gene: TRBJ1-5; v_gene: TRBV18; CDR3aa: CASSPWEINQPQHF
len: 13; j_gene: TRBJ2-7; v_gene: TRBV7-2; CDR3aa: CASSKRPEYEQYF
len: 14; j_gene: TRBJ2-2; v_gene: TRBV27; CDR3aa: CASSVTSRTGELFF
len: 14; j_gene: TRBJ2-2; v_gene: TRBV10-3; CDR3aa: CATGGSSGTGELFF
len: 15; j_gene: TRBJ2-3; v_gene: TRBV4-1; CDR3aa: CASSLNTHSTDTQYF